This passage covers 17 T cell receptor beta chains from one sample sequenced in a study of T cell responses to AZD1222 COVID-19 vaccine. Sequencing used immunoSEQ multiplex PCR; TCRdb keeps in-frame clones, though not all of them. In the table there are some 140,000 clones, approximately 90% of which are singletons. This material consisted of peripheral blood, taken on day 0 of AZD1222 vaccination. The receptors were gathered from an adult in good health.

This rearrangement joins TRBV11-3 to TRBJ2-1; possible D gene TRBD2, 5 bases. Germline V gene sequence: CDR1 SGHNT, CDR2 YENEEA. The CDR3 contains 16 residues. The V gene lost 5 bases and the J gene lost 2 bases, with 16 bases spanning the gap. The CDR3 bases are TGTGCCAGCAGCCGGGTGGGAGCCCGGGCCTACAATGAGCAGTTCTTC. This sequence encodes CASSRVGARAYNEQFF.

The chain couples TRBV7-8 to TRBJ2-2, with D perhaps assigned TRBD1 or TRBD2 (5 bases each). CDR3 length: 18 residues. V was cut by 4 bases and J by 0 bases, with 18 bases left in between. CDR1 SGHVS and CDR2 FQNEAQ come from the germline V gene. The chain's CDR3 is CASSWGPAQTSNTGELFF. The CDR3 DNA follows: TGTGCCAGCAGCTGGGGACCCGCACAGACTTCGAACACCGGGGAGCTGTTTTTT.

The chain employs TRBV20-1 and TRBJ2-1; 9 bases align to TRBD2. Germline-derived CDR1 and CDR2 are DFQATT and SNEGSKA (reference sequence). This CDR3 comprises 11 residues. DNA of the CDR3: TGCGGAGCGGGAGGTCCTGGTGAGCAGTTCTTC. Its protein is CGAGGPGEQFF.

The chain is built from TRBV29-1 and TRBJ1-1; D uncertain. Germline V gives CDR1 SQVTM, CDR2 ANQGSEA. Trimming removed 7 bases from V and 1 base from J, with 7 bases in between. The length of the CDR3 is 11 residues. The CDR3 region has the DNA TGCAGCGCTCACGAGAACACTGAAGCTTTCTTT. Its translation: CSAHENTEAFF.

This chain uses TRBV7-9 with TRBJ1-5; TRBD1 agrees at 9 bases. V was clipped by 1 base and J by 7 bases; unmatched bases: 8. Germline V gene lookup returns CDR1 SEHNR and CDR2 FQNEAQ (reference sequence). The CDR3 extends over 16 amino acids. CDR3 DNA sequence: TGTGCCAGCAGCTTAGTATCGGGACAGGGCAGCCAGCCCCAGCATTTT. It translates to CASSLVSGQGSQPQHF.

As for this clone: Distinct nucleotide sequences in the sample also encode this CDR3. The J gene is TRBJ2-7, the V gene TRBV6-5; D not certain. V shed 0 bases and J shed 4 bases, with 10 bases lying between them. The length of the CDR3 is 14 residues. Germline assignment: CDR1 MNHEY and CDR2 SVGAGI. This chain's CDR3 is CASSYSKGHYEQYF. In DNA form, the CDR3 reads TGTGCCAGCAGTTACTCGAAGGGCCATTACGAGCAGTACTTC.

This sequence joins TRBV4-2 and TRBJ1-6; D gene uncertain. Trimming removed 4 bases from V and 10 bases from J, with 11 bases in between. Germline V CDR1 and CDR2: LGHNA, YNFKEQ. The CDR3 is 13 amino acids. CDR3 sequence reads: CASSPTSLSPLHF. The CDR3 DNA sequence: TGTGCCAGCAGCCCGACGTCTTTGTCACCCCTCCACTTT.

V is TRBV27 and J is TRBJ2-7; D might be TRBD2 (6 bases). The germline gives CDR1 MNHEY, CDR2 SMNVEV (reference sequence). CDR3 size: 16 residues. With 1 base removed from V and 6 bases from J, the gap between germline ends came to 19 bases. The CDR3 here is CASSLLLTGVYGEQYF. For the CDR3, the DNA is TGTGCCAGCAGTTTATTATTAACGGGAGTCTATGGCGAGCAGTACTTC.

The CDR3 nucleotides read TGTGCCAGCAGCTTAGGGGTTTCTTCCCATTCACCCCTCCACTTT. Residues: CASSLGVSSHSPLHF. V and J are TRBV7-3 and TRBJ1-6; D gene uncertain. Germline V lookup: CDR1 SGHTA, CDR2 FQGTGA. V was trimmed by 2 bases and J by 8 bases, leaving 13 bases between them. This CDR3 contains 15 residues.

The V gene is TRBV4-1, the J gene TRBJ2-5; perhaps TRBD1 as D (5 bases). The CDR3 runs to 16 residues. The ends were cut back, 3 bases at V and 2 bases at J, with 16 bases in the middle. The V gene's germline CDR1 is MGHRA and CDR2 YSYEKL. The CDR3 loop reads CASSQGSGHNQETQYF. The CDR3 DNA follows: TGCGCCAGCAGCCAGGGGTCTGGACACAATCAAGAGACCCAGTACTTC.

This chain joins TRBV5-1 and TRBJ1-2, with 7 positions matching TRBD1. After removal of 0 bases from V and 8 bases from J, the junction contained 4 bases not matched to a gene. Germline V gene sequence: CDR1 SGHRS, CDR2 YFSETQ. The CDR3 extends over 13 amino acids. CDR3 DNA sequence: TGCGCCAGCAGCTTGGTGGGGACAGCCGGCTACACCTTC. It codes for CASSLVGTAGYTF.

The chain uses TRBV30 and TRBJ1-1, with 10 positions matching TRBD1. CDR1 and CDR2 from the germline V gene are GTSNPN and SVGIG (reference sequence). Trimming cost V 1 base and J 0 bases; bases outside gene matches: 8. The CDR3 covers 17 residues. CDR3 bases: TGTGCCTGGAGTGACCCTGGGGACAGGGGTTTGAACACTGAAGCTTTCTTT. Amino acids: CAWSDPGDRGLNTEAFF.

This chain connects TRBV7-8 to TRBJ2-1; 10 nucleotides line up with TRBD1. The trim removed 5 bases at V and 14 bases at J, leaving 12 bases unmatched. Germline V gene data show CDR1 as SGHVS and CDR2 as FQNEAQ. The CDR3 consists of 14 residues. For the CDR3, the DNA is TGTGCCAGCAGCGCGACCCGGGACAGGGGTGTGAAGTTCTTC. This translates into CASSATRDRGVKFF.

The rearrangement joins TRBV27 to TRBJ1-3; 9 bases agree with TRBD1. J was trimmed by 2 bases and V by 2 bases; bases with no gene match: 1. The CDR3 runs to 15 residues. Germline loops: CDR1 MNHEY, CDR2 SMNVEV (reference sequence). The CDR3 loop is CASSLGTGTGNTIYF. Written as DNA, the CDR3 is TGTGCCAGCAGTTTAGGGACAGGGACTGGAAACACCATATATTTT.

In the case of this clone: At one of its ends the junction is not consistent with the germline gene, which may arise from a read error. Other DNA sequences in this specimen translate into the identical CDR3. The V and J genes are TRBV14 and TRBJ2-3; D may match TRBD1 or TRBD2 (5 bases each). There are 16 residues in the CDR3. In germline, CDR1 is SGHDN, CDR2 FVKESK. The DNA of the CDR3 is TGTGCCAGCAGCCAAGATGTGGGACCGAGCACTGATACGCAGTATTTT. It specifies CASSQDVGPSTDTQYF.

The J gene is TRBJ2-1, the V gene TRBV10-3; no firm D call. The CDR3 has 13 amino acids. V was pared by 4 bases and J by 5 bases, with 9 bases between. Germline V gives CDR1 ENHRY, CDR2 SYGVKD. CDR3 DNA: TGTGCCATCAGTGTCTCGCCCAACAATGAGCAGTTCTTC. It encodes CAISVSPNNEQFF.

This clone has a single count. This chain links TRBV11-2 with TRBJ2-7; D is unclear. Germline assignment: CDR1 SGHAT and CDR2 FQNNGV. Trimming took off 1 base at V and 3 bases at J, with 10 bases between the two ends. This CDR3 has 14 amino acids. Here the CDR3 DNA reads TGTGCCAGCAGCTTAGTGGGTTCCGGCTACGAGCAGTACTTC. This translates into CASSLVGSGYEQYF.